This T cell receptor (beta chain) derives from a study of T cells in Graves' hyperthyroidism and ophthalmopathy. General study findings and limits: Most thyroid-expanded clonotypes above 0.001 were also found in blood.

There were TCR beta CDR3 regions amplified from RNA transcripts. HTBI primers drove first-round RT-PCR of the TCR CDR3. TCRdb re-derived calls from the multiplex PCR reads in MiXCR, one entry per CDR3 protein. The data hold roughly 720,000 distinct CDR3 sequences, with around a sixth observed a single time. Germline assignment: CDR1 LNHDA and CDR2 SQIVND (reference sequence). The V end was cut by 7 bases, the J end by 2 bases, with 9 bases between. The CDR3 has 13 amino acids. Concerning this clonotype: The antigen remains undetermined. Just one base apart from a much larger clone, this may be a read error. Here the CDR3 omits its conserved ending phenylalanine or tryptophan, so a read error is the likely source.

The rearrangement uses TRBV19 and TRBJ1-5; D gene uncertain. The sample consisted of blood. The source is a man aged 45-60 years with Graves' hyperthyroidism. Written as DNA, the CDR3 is TGTGCCAGTAAACAGACGGGCAATCAGCCCCAGCATTCT. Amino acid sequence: CASKQTGNQPQHS.